This TCR beta chain was sequenced during a study of blood T cell repertoires in COVID-19. Overall study: From the United States, Italy and Spain came samples of acute and convalescent COVID-19. T cells, B-cell-depleted T cells, or PBMCs provided the cDNA or gDNA that served as material.

Original handling: Using reference gene primer amplification, nucleated cell counts were estimated. TCRdb keeps only in-frame clones here, not all; method: immunoSEQ multiplex PCR. V and J calls and clone size follow that table, whereas D and trimming were derived from the DNA. In the table there are under 200,000 clones, 65% to 90% of which are singletons. This clone was observed a few times. CDR3 length: 15 residues. Deletions cut 1 base from V and 0 bases from J, with 9 bases between. Germline values: CDR1 MGHRA, CDR2 YSYEKL. The chain links TRBV4-1 to TRBJ1-1; D unclear. The source of this sequence is a human donor in a cohort sampled during active COVID-19. Sequences were obtained from peripheral blood. CDR3 DNA: TGCGCCAGCAGCCAAGGTGGCAGAATGAACACTGAAGCTTTCTTT. This translates into CASSQGGRMNTEAFF.